This TCR beta chain was documented in a study of cytomegalovirus exposure and HLA in healthy donors. PCR used 60 Vbeta primers and 13 Jbeta primers. The method was immunoSEQ multiplex PCR; TCRdb's version includes in-frame clones alone and lacks a portion of them. The sample's table shows under 150,000 clones. Sequenced: PBMCs. This receptor was obtained from a woman aged 40 to 50 in good health and CMV-seronegative.

CDR3 residues: CASSNGLGTERSGELFF. The CDR3 nucleotides read TGTGCCAGTAGTAATGGGTTGGGGACAGAGAGGTCGGGGGAGCTGTTTTTT. V is TRBV19 and J is TRBJ2-2, with TRBD1 matching over 7 bases. The CDR3 contains 17 residues. Germline CDR1 is LNHDA and CDR2 is SQIVND (reference sequence). V dropped 4 bases and J dropped 8; count of bases not matched to a gene: 16.